The 17 T cell receptor beta chains below come from one sample, sequenced in a study of blood T cell repertoires in COVID-19. Only in-frame clones appear in the TCRdb table, and some are missing; sequencing was by immunoSEQ multiplex PCR. The table has hundreds of thousands of clones, around nine tenths seen once. The material sequenced was peripheral blood. The receptors stem from an older man with acute or convalescent COVID-19.

The chain employs TRBV9 and TRBJ2-2; unclear D gene. The CDR3 extends over 15 amino acids. V lost 4 bases and J 4 bases, leaving 14 bases between the germline ends. Germline V gene sequence: CDR1 SGDLS, CDR2 YYNGEE. The CDR3 DNA follows: TGTGCCAGCAGCAATACCCCCCCGGGCACCGGGGAGCTGTTTTTT. This encodes CASSNTPPGTGELFF.

The rearrangement links TRBV20-1 to TRBJ2-7; perhaps TRBD1 as D (6 bases). CDR1 is DFQATT and CDR2 is SNEGSKA in the germline V gene (reference sequence). The V and J ends lost 3 bases and 6 bases respectively, with 15 bases between them. This CDR3 spans 13 amino acids. CDR3 sequence reads: CSASGQMKSEQYF. The DNA of the CDR3 is TGCAGTGCTAGTGGACAGATGAAGTCCGAGCAGTACTTC.

The chain couples TRBV12-3 or TRBV12-4 to TRBJ1-1; D is unclear. This CDR3 has 13 amino acids. V lost 3 bases, J lost 1 base, and 6 bases lay in between. CDR3 sequence (DNA): TGTGCCAGCAGTTTGAGGAGGAACACTGAAGCTTTCTTT. It translates to CASSLRRNTEAFF.

The J gene is TRBJ1-2, the V gene TRBV4-2; D is undetermined. CDR1 is LGHNA, CDR2 YNFKEQ, per germline. V was shortened by 7 bases and J by 4 bases, with 10 bases between the two germline ends. The CDR3 runs to 12 residues. CDR3 bases: TGTGCCAGCACCGAATCGGGCTATGGCTACACCTTC. Translating it yields CASTESGYGYTF.

The chain is built from TRBV7-2 and TRBJ2-7; 8 bases map to TRBD2. This CDR3 region has 17 residues. Trimming cost V 1 base and J 4 bases; bases outside gene matches: 12. CDR1 SGHTA and CDR2 FQGNSA come from the germline V gene. CDR3 loop: CASSLVLSLAGFYEQYF. In DNA, the CDR3 is TGTGCCAGCAGCTTAGTCTTGAGCCTAGCGGGCTTTTACGAGCAGTACTTC.

The chain recombines TRBV5-4 with TRBJ2-5; D perhaps matches TRBD2 (6 bases). CDR1 and CDR2 from the germline V gene are SGHNT and YYREEE (reference sequence). V was clipped by 5 bases and J by 5 bases, with 16 bases between them. The CDR3 spans 14 residues. The CDR3 DNA reads TGTGCCAGCAGTCCAGGTTGGGCGGGGGAGACCCAGTACTTC. Translation gives CASSPGWAGETQYF.

This chain joins TRBV14 and TRBJ1-3, with a weak D call TRBD1 (5 bases). V lost 1 base and J 2 bases, leaving 6 bases between the germline ends. In germline, CDR1 is SGHDN, CDR2 FVKESK. CDR3 length: 14 amino acids. CDR3 amino acids: CASSQAGTGNTIYF. In DNA, the CDR3 is TGTGCCAGCAGCCAAGCAGGGACTGGAAACACCATATATTTT.

The V and J genes are TRBV6-6 and TRBJ2-3; the D gene is possibly TRBD2 (6 bases). V dropped 6 bases and J dropped 2 bases, with 15 bases sitting between them. The CDR3 covers 15 residues. Germline V CDR1 and CDR2: MNHNY, SVGAGI (reference sequence). For the CDR3, the DNA is TGTGCCAGCAGCCACCGGACGGGGGTCACAGATACGCAGTATTTT. It encodes CASSHRTGVTDTQYF.

J is TRBJ1-5 and V is TRBV6-2 or TRBV6-3, with 7 bases lining up with TRBD1. J lost 4 bases, V lost 2 bases, and 5 bases had no gene match. The CDR3 is 15 amino acids. Germline V lookup: CDR1 MNHEY, CDR2 SVGEGT. CDR3 nucleotides: TGTGCCAGCAGTTACCCGGACAGGAAAAATCAGCCCCAGCATTTT. Translation gives CASSYPDRKNQPQHF.

The genes are TRBV7-9 and TRBJ2-1; TRBD2 matches 11 bases. The CDR3 spans 15 residues. CDR1 and CDR2 (germline): SEHNR, FQNEAQ (reference sequence). Unmatched junction bases numbered 3, after V lost 5 bases and J lost 3 bases. In DNA form, the CDR3 reads TGTGCCAGCAGCCCTAGCGGGGGGAGCTACAATGAGCAGTTCTTC. Translating gives CASSPSGGSYNEQFF. The whole variable domain, remainder taken from reference TRBV7-9 and TRBJ2-1, is DTGVSQNPRHKITKRGQNVTFRCDPISEHNRLYWYRQTLGQGPEFLTYFQNEAQLEKSRLLSDRFSAERPKGSFSTLEIQRTEQGDSAMYLCASSPSGGSYNEQFFGPGTRLTVL.

The V gene is TRBV27, the J gene TRBJ2-6; 7 nucleotides align to TRBD1. V shed 5 bases and J 2 bases; nucleotides not matched to a gene: 3. CDR1 and CDR2 from the germline V gene are MNHEY and SMNVEV (reference sequence). The CDR3 length is 15 residues. In nucleotides, the CDR3 is TGTGCCAGCAGTCCCGACAGGGCTGGGGCCAACGTCCTGACTTTC. Its translation is CASSPDRAGANVLTF. Full variable domain (outside the CDR3, taken from reference TRBV27 and TRBJ2-6): EAQVTQNPRYLITVTGKKLTVTCSQNMNHEYMSWYRQDPGLGLRQIYYSMNVEVTDKGDVPEGYKVSRKEKRNFPLILESPSPNQTSLYFCASSPDRAGANVLTFGAGSRLTVL.

The chain has TRBV10-3 and TRBJ1-4; D possibly corresponds to TRBD1 (6 bases). The V gene lost 3 bases and the J gene lost 4 bases, with 6 bases spanning the gap. In germline, CDR1 is ENHRY, CDR2 SYGVKD. This CDR3 is 13 amino acids long. CDR3 in amino acids: CAISDRGNEKLFF. The CDR3 region has the DNA TGTGCCATCAGTGACAGGGGTAATGAAAAACTGTTTTTT.

This chain joins TRBV27 and TRBJ1-5, with 8 bases lining up with TRBD1. Trimming took 3 bases from V and 7 from J; bases not matched to a gene: 14. CDR3 size: 17 residues. CDR1 is MNHEY, CDR2 SMNVEV, per germline (reference sequence). The CDR3 sequence is CASSFWWGTGRRQPQHF. Here the CDR3 DNA reads TGTGCCAGCAGTTTCTGGTGGGGGACAGGCAGACGGCAGCCCCAGCATTTT.

V and J are TRBV2 and TRBJ2-5; TRBD2 matches at 9 bases. The length of the CDR3 is 15 residues. Germline values: CDR1 SNHLY, CDR2 FYNNEI. The V gene end was trimmed by 1 base and the J gene end by 6 bases; junction bases not matched to a gene: 6. The CDR3 DNA reads TGTGCCAGCAGTGAAGGACTAGCGGCTTTGCAGACCCAGTACTTC. This codes for CASSEGLAALQTQYF.

The count of this clone is one. This chain joins TRBV18 and TRBJ2-7; possible D gene TRBD1, 6 bases. V was clipped by 1 base and J by 2 bases, with 12 bases between them. The germline V gene has CDR1 KGHSH and CDR2 LQKENI. The CDR3 spans 15 residues. The DNA of the CDR3 is TGTGCCAGCTCACCACTGGGCAGGGGCCCCTACGAGCAGTACTTC. Its protein is CASSPLGRGPYEQYF.

The chain employs TRBV28 and TRBJ1-2; 9 bases map to TRBD1. With V trimmed by 2 bases and J by 7 bases, 8 bases remained unmatched. This CDR3 spans 15 amino acids. The germline V gene encodes CDR1 MDHEN and CDR2 SYDVKM. CDR3: CASSLGTGGAGGYTF. The DNA of the CDR3 is TGTGCCAGCAGTTTAGGAACAGGGGGCGCGGGTGGCTACACCTTC.

In this sample, this clone turned up a few times. CDR3: CATSDRQGGRPDTQYF. CDR3 bases: TGTGCCACCAGTGACCGACAGGGGGGACGCCCAGATACGCAGTATTTT. The gene calls are TRBV24-1 and TRBJ2-3, with 9 bases that match TRBD1. CDR1 and CDR2 (germline): KGHDR, SFDVKD. Losses at the gene ends were 4 bases for V and 4 bases for J; bases not matched to a gene: 8. The CDR3 extends over 16 amino acids.